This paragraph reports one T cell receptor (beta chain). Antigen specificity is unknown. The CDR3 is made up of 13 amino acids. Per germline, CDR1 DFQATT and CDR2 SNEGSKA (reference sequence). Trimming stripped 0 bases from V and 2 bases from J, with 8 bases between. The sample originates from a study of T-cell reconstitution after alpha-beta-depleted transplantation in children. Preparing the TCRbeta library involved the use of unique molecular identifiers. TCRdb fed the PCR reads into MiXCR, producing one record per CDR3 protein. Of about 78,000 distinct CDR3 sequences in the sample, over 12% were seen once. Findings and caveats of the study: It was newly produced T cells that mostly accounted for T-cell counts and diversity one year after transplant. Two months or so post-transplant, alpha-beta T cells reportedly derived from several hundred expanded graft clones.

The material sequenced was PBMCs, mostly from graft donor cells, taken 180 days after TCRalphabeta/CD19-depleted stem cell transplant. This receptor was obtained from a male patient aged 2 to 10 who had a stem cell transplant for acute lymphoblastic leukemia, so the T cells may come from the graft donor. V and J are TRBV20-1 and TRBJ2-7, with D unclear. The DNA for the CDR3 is TGCAGTGCTAGAGACGAGAGTCCCTACGAGCAGTACTTC. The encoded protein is CSARDESPYEQYF.